Below are 20 T cell receptor beta chains sequenced from a single sample in a study of control samples from healthy donors and cancer patients. Sequencing was performed with immunoSEQ multiplex PCR; in TCRdb, only in-frame clones are kept and a portion is missing. The table shows about 160,000 clones, with roughly 94% occurring only once. The specimen was blood. These TCRs come from a woman aged 40 to 50 in good health.

The chain is built from TRBV7-2 and TRBJ2-7; possibly TRBD1 for D (5 bases). Germline CDR1 reads SGHTA; CDR2 reads FQGNSA. The CDR3 totals 15 residues. V lost 0 bases and J 4 bases, leaving 13 bases between the germline ends. DNA of the CDR3: TGTGCCAGCAGCTTAGCGTCCTTGGGGCGATACGAGCAGTACTTC. This encodes CASSLASLGRYEQYF.

This chain connects TRBV18 to TRBJ1-1; weak D call: TRBD1 (5 bases). From germline, CDR1 is KGHSH and CDR2 LQKENI. Trimming removed 2 bases from V and 6 bases from J, with 10 bases in between. The CDR3 length is 13 residues. DNA for the CDR3: TGTGCCAGCTCACCAGGGACCCAGGCTGAAGCTTTCTTT. The encoded protein is CASSPGTQAEAFF.

The chain recombines TRBV5-1 with TRBJ1-2, with D possibly being TRBD1 (5 bases). Germline V gene sequence: CDR1 SGHRS, CDR2 YFSETQ. With 4 bases removed from V and 0 bases from J, the gap between germline ends came to 16 bases. The CDR3 consists of 16 residues. CDR3: CASSGGGLQTNYGYTF. CDR3 DNA: TGCGCCAGCAGCGGGGGGGGACTGCAAACTAACTATGGCTACACCTTC.

This sequence joins TRBV5-1 and TRBJ2-1; 14 bases fit TRBD2. CDR1 is SGHRS and CDR2 is YFSETQ in the germline V gene. V shed 1 base, J shed 5 bases, and the junction held 2 bases outside the gene matches. The CDR3 sequence is 16 residues long. CDR3 sequence: CASSLLGLAGDNEQFF. As DNA, the CDR3 is TGCGCCAGCAGCTTGTTGGGACTAGCGGGAGACAATGAGCAGTTCTTC.

This chain links TRBV12-3 or TRBV12-4 with TRBJ1-6; D gene ambiguous. The length of the CDR3 is 13 residues. Trimming cost V 9 bases and J 9 bases, with 15 bases left between them. The CDR3 here is CASRVGAGSPLHF. The CDR3 nucleotides are TGTGCCAGTAGGGTTGGCGCCGGTTCACCCCTCCACTTT.

On this clone itself: An end of the junction differs from the germline gene, which may be a read error. V gene TRBV4-3 combines with J gene TRBJ1-4, with D uncertain. The CDR3 length is 18 residues. Germline V gives CDR1 LGHNA, CDR2 YSLEER. The CDR3 sequence is CASSQDHVTFSTNEKLFF. The CDR3, as DNA: TGCGCCAGCAGCCAAGATCACGTCACCTTCTCAACCAATGAAAAACTGTTTTTT.

J is TRBJ1-5 and V is TRBV18; 10 nucleotides match TRBD1. This CDR3 spans 16 amino acids. CDR1 is KGHSH and CDR2 is LQKENI in the germline V gene. Trimming at V came to 3 bases and at J to 9 bases, leaving 11 bases not matched to a gene. CDR3 amino acids: CASSPGISGTGAPQHF. CDR3 sequence (DNA): TGTGCCAGCTCACCGGGCATCTCCGGGACAGGGGCGCCCCAGCATTTT.

As for this clone: This specimen includes other DNA sequences encoding the same CDR3. The chain combines TRBV18 with TRBJ1-3; 7 bases agree with TRBD1. Germline loops: CDR1 KGHSH, CDR2 LQKENI. The V segment lost 6 bases and the J segment 0 bases; nucleotides outside the gene matches: 5. The CDR3 has 15 amino acids. The CDR3 sequence: CASSPGGSSGNTIYF. For the CDR3, the DNA is TGTGCCAGCTCTCCAGGGGGGTCCTCTGGAAACACCATATATTTT.

The J gene is TRBJ1-1, the V gene TRBV29-1, with unresolved D. V was cut by 4 bases and J by 3 bases, with 18 bases left in between. The CDR3 sequence is 15 residues long. Germline CDR1 is SQVTM and CDR2 is ANQGSEA. CDR3 region: CSVVREGSRYTEAFF. The CDR3 nucleotides are TGCAGCGTTGTTCGGGAGGGCAGCAGATACACTGAAGCTTTCTTT.

This clone was seen more than once but under ten times. This rearrangement joins TRBV4-2 to TRBJ1-5; D unclear. Trimming took off 4 bases at V and 0 bases at J, with 7 bases between the two ends. CDR3 size: 14 residues. CDR1 is LGHNA and CDR2 is YNFKEQ in the germline V gene. This CDR3 reads CASSLTNSNQPQHF. CDR3 DNA sequence: TGTGCCAGCAGCCTTACGAATAGCAATCAGCCCCAGCATTTT.

This sequence joins TRBV7-9 and TRBJ2-7, with D possibly matching TRBD2 (5 bases). Deletions cut 0 bases from V and 1 base from J, with 16 bases between. CDR1 and CDR2 (germline): SEHNR, FQNEAQ (reference sequence). This CDR3 is 17 amino acids long. CDR3 nucleotide sequence: TGTGCCAGCAGCTTAGCGGGAGACCTTACCCCGTCCTACGAGCAGTACTTC. It yields the protein CASSLAGDLTPSYEQYF.

The V call is TRBV5-5, the J call TRBJ2-5; maybe TRBD1 (6 bases). Germline V lookup: CDR1 SGHKS, CDR2 YYEKEE (reference sequence). The length of the CDR3 is 14 residues. Between the trimmed V and J ends, which lost 3 bases and 3 bases, there was a span of 12 bases. In nucleotides, the CDR3 is TGTGCCAGCAGCTCCAAACAGGGAGAAGAGACCCAGTACTTC. Residues: CASSSKQGEETQYF.

The chain recombines TRBV7-2 with TRBJ2-1; D possibly corresponds to TRBD1 (6 bases). The germline V and J ends were trimmed by 6 bases and 6 bases, with 18 bases remaining between them. Germline V gene data show CDR1 as SGHTA and CDR2 as FQGNSA. The CDR3 has 15 residues. In DNA, the CDR3 is TGTGCCAGCAGGACACCAGGGGAAGTGGGCAATGAGCAGTTCTTC. This gives the protein CASRTPGEVGNEQFF.

This rearrangement joins TRBV12-3 or TRBV12-4 to TRBJ2-1; D possibly corresponds to TRBD1 (6 bases). Trimming shortened V by 10 bases and J by 2 bases, and 12 bases separated the two germline ends. The CDR3 loop spans 13 amino acids. The CDR3 DNA reads TGTGCCATCCAACAGGGTCCCTACAATGAGCAGTTCTTC. Amino acids: CAIQQGPYNEQFF.

The chain combines TRBV7-2 with TRBJ1-1; D is unclear. The CDR3 length is 15 residues. Germline V lookup: CDR1 SGHTA, CDR2 FQGNSA. V was trimmed by 0 bases and J by 5 bases, leaving 13 bases between them. CDR3 in amino acids: CASSLAPDRPTEAFF. The CDR3 nucleotides read TGTGCCAGCAGCTTAGCCCCGGACCGACCTACTGAAGCTTTCTTT.

J is TRBJ2-1 and V is TRBV4-1; 9 bases agree with TRBD2. CDR1 and CDR2 (germline): MGHRA, YSYEKL. This CDR3 spans 14 amino acids. Trimming cost V 3 bases and J 8 bases; bases outside gene matches: 5. This CDR3 reads CASSQGLASDEQFF. CDR3 nucleotides: TGCGCCAGCAGCCAGGGACTAGCCTCCGATGAGCAGTTCTTC.

This clone has a handful of counts. CDR3 DNA sequence: TGCGCCAGCAGCCCGGGAGACAGGTTTGATCAGCCCCAGCATTTT. This encodes CASSPGDRFDQPQHF. V is TRBV5-1 and J is TRBJ1-5; D possibly corresponds to TRBD1 (6 bases). CDR1 is SGHRS, CDR2 YFSETQ, per germline. This CDR3 is built from 15 residues. With 4 bases removed from V and 5 bases from J, the gap between germline ends came to 16 bases.

This rearrangement joins TRBV18 to TRBJ2-5; 13 bases map to TRBD2. V dropped 3 bases and J dropped 5; count of bases not matched to a gene: 3. CDR3 length: 15 residues. Germline CDR1 and CDR2: KGHSH and LQKENI. The CDR3 DNA is TGTGCCAGCTCACCCCGGACTAGCGGGGGCGAGACCCAGTACTTC. Its translation is CASSPRTSGGETQYF.

This rearrangement joins TRBV7-9 to TRBJ2-3, with 12 bases lining up with TRBD2. This CDR3 is built from 16 residues. Losses at the gene ends were 2 bases for V and 14 bases for J; bases not matched to a gene: 14. Germline CDR1 reads SEHNR; CDR2 reads FQNEAQ (reference sequence). As DNA, the CDR3 is TGTGCCAGCAGCTTAAGGTCACTAGCGGGAGGCCCGGAATGGTATTTT. Encoded protein: CASSLRSLAGGPEWYF.

The rearrangement joins TRBV6-5 to TRBJ1-2; possibly TRBD1 for D (5 bases). Germline values: CDR1 MNHEY, CDR2 SVGAGI. This CDR3 has 15 amino acids. Between the trimmed V and J ends, which lost 7 bases and 5 bases, there was a span of 20 bases. The CDR3 nucleotides read TGTGCCAGCAAGCTGGGAGGGCAGGGAGGGTATGGCTACACCTTC. Protein product: CASKLGGQGGYGYTF.